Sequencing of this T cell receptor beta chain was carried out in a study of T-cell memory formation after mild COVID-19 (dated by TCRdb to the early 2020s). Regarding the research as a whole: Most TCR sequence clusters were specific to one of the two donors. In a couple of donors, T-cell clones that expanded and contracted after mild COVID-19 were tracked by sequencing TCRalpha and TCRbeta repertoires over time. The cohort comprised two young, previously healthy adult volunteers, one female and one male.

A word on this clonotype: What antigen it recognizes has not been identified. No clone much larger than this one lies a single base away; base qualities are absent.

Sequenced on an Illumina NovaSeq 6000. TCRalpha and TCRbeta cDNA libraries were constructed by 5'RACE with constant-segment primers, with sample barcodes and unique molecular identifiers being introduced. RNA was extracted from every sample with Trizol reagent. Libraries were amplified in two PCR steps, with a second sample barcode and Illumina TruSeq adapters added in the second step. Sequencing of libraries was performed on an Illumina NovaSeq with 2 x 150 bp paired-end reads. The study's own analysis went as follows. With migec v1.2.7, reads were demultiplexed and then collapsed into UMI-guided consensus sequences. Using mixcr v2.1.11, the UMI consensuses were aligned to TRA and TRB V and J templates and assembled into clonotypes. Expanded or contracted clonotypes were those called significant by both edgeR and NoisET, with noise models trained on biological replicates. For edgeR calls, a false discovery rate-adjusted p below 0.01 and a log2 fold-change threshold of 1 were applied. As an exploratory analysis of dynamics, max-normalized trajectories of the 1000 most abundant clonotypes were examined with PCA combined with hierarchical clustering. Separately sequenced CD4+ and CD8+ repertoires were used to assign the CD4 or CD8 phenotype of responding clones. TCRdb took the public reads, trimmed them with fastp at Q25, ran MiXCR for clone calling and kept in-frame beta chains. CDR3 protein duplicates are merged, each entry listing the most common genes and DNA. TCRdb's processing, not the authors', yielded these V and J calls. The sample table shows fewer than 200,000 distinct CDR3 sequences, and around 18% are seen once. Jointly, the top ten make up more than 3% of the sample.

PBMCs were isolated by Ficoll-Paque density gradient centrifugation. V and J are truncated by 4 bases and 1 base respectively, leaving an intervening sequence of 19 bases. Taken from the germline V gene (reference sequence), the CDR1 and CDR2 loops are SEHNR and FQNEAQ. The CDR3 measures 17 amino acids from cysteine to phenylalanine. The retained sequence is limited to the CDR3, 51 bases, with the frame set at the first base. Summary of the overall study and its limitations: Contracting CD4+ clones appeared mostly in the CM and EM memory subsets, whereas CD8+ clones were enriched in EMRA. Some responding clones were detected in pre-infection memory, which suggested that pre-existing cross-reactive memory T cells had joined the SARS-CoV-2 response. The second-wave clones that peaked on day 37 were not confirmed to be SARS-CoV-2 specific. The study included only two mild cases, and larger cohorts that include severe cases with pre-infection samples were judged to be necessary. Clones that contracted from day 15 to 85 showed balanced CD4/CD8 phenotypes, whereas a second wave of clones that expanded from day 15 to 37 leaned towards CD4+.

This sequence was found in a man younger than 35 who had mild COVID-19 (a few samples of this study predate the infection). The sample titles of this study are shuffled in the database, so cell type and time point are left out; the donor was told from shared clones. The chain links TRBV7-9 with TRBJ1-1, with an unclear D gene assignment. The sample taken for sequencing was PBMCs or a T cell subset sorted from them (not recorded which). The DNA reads TGTGCCAGCAGCTCATCTAAAGGGCCAGAGTCGAACACTGAAGCTTTCTTT. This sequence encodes CASSSSKGPESNTEAFF.